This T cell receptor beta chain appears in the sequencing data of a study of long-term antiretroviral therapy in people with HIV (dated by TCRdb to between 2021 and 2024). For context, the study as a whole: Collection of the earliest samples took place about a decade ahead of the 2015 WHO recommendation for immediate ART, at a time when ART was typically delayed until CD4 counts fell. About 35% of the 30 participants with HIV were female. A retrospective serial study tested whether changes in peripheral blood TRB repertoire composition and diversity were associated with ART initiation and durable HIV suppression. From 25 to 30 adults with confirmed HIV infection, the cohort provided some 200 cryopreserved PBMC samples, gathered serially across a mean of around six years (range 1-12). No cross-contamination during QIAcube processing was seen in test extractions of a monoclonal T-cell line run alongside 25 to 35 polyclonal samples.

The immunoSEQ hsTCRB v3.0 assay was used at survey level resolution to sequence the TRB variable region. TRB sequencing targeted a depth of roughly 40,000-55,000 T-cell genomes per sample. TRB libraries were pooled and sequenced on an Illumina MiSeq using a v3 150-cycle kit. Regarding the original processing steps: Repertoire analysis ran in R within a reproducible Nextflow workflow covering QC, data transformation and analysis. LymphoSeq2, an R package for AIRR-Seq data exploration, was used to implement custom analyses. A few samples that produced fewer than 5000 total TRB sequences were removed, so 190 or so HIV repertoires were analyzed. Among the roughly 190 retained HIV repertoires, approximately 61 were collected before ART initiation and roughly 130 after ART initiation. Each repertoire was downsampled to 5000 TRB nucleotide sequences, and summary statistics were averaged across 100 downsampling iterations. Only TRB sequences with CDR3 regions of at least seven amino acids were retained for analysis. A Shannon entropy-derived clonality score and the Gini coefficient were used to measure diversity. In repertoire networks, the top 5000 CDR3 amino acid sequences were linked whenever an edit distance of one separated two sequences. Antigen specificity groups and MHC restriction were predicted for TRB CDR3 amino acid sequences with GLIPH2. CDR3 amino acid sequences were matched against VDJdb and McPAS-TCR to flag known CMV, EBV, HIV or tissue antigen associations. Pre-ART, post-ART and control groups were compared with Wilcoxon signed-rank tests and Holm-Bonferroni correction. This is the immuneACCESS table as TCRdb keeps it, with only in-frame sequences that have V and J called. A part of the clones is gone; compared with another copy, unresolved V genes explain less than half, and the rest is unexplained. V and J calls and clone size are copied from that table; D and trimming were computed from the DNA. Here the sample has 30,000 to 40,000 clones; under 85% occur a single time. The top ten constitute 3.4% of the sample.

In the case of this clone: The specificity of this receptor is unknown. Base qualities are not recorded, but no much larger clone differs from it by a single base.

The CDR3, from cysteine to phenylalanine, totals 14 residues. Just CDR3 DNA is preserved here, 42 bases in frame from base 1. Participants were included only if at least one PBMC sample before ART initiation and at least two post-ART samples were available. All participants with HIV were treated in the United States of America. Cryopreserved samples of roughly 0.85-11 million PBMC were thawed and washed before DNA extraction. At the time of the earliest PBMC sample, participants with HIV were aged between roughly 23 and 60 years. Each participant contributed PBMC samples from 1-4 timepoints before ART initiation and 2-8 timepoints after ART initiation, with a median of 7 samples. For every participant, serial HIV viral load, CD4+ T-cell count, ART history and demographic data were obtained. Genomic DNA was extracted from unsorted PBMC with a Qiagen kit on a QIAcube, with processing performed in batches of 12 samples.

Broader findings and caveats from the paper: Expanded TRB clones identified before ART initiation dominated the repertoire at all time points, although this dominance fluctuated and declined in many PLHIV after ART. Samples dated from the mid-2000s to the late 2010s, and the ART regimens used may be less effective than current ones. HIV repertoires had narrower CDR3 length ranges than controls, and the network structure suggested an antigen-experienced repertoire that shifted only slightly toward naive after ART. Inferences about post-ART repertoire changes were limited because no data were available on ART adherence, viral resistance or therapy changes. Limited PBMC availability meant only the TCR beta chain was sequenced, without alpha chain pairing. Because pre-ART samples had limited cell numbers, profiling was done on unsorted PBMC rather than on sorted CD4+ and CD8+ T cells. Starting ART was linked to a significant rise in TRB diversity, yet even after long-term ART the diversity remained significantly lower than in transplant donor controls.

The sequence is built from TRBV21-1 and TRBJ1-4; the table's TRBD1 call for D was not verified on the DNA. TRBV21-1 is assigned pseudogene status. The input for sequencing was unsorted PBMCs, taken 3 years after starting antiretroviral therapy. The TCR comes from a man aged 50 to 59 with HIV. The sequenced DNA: TGTGCCAGCAGCAAAGTAAGGGGGAGTGAAAAACTGTTTTTT. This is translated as CASSKVRGSEKLFF.